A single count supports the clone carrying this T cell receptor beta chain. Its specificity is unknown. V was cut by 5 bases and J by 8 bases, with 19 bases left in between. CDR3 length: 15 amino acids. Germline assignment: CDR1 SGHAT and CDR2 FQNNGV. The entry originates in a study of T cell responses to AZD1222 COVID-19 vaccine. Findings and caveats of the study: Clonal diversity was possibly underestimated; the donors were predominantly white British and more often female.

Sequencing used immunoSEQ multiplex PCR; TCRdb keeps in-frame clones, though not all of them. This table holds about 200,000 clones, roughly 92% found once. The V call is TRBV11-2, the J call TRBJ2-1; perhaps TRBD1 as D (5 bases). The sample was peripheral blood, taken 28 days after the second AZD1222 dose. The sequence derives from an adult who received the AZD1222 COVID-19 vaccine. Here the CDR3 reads CASSLGSSGSDEQFF. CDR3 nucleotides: TGTGCCAGCAGCCTTGGCTCATCAGGGTCCGATGAGCAGTTCTTC.